A single sample is the source of the 19 T cell receptor beta chains below, sequenced in a study of blood T cell repertoires in COVID-19. The repertoire was sequenced with immunoSEQ multiplex PCR; TCRdb's copy has only in-frame clones and lacks some. Here the sample spans 200,000 to 250,000 clones, around 87% being singletons. The sequencing input was peripheral blood. The receptor source for this set is a young woman who had recovered from COVID-19.

The rearrangement uses TRBV7-2 and TRBJ2-3; 10 bases agree with TRBD2. Germline V lookup: CDR1 SGHTA, CDR2 FQGNSA. CDR3 length: 16 amino acids. J was trimmed by 4 bases and V by 2 bases; bases with no gene match: 6. The CDR3, as DNA: TGTGCCAGCAGCTTACTTAGCGGGGGGCGGCCAGATACGCAGTATTTT. It codes for CASSLLSGGRPDTQYF.

The chain uses TRBV10-3 and TRBJ2-7, with a possible D match to TRBD1 (6 bases). The germline V and J ends were trimmed by 4 bases and 6 bases, with 19 bases remaining between them. This CDR3 has 15 residues. CDR1 ENHRY and CDR2 SYGVKD come from the germline V gene. The CDR3 reads CAISGYVTGGGEQYF. The CDR3 DNA follows: TGTGCCATCAGTGGTTATGTGACAGGAGGCGGCGAGCAGTACTTC.

This chain links TRBV2 with TRBJ1-2, with 9 bases aligning to TRBD1. The CDR3 covers 15 residues. Germline assignment: CDR1 SNHLY and CDR2 FYNNEI. V shed 7 bases, J shed 5 bases, and the junction held 11 bases outside the gene matches. Here the CDR3 reads CASTDSGTGRYGYTF. For the CDR3, the DNA is TGTGCCAGCACCGATTCCGGGACAGGGCGGTATGGCTACACCTTC.

The chain couples TRBV18 to TRBJ2-3, with 7 bases identical to TRBD1. The junction had 9 bases not matched to a gene; V was cut back by 4 bases and J by 5 bases. The CDR3 extends over 15 amino acids. Germline CDR1 KGHSH, CDR2 LQKENI. The CDR3 nucleotides read TGTGCCAGCTCACTAAACAGGGGATATGGAGATACGCAGTATTTT. This sequence encodes CASSLNRGYGDTQYF. Full variable domain (remainder filled in from reference TRBV18 and TRBJ2-3): NAGVMQNPRHLVRRRGQEARLRCSPMKGHSHVYWYRQLPEEGLKFMVYLQKENIIDESGMPKERFSAEFPKEGPSILRIQQVVRGDSAAYFCASSLNRGYGDTQYFGPGTRLTVL.

The chain couples TRBV11-2 to TRBJ1-1; TRBD1 matches at 7 bases. CDR1 SGHAT and CDR2 FQNNGV come from the germline V gene. This CDR3 is built from 13 residues. Trimming took 7 bases from V and 3 from J; bases not matched to a gene: 5. CDR3 protein: CASTQGVDTEAFF. In nucleotides, the CDR3 is TGTGCCAGCACCCAGGGGGTGGACACTGAAGCTTTCTTT.

This clone is a singleton in its sample. This chain joins TRBV5-1 and TRBJ2-5; 7 bases fit TRBD2. There are 15 residues in the CDR3. The J segment lost 5 bases and the V segment lost 5 bases, leaving 12 bases of the junction unmatched. Germline CDR1 and CDR2: SGHRS and YFSETQ. This chain's CDR3 is CASRVSGGRGETQYF. The CDR3 bases are TGCGCCAGCAGGGTCTCGGGGGGACGCGGGGAGACCCAGTACTTC.

The chain links TRBV4-1 to TRBJ2-3, with D possibly being TRBD1 (6 bases). The CDR3 contains 16 residues. Trimming pared 2 bases from V and 0 bases from J, leaving 12 bases between. Germline V gives CDR1 MGHRA, CDR2 YSYEKL. The CDR3 bases are TGCGCCAGCAGCCAATCGACAGGCCCTAGCACAGATACGCAGTATTTT. This sequence encodes CASSQSTGPSTDTQYF.

The chain combines TRBV2 with TRBJ2-2; 10 bases line up with TRBD2. This CDR3 comprises 17 residues. The V gene's germline CDR1 is SNHLY and CDR2 FYNNEI. V was clipped by 0 bases and J by 3 bases; unmatched bases: 4. CDR3: CASSEASGGPHTGELFF. The DNA for the CDR3 is TGTGCCAGCAGTGAAGCTAGCGGGGGGCCGCACACCGGGGAGCTGTTTTTT.

The chain couples TRBV5-1 to TRBJ1-4; D not certain. The germline V and J ends were trimmed by 0 bases and 4 bases, with 7 bases remaining between them. The germline CDR1 and CDR2 sequences are SGHRS and YFSETQ. The CDR3 consists of 14 residues. The DNA for the CDR3 is TGCGCCAGCAGCTTGGTGACGGGTAATGAAAAACTGTTTTTT. As protein: CASSLVTGNEKLFF. The whole variable domain, remainder taken from reference TRBV5-1 and TRBJ1-4, is KAGVTQTPRYLIKTRGQQVTLSCSPISGHRSVSWYQQTPGQGLQFLFEYFSETQRNKGNFPGRFSGRQFSNSRSEMNVSTLELGDSALYLCASSLVTGNEKLFFGSGTQLSVL.

This sequence joins TRBV19 and TRBJ2-7, with 7 positions matching TRBD1. The CDR3 spans 17 residues. V trimming: 5 bases; J trimming: 10 bases; junction bases outside the gene matches: 23. Germline CDR1 is LNHDA and CDR2 is SQIVND (reference sequence). In DNA form, the CDR3 reads TGTGCCAGTAGTCCTAACCCGGACAGGCCTAGAGGTGGTGGACAGTACTTC. Its translation is CASSPNPDRPRGGGQYF.

The chain joins TRBV5-1 to TRBJ1-3; D might be TRBD1 (6 bases). V was shortened by 6 bases and J by 7 bases, with 17 bases between the two germline ends. The CDR3 is 14 amino acids. Germline assignment: CDR1 SGHRS and CDR2 YFSETQ. CDR3 amino acids: CASTPGEWGNTIYF. CDR3 DNA: TGCGCCAGCACCCCAGGGGAGTGGGGGAACACCATATATTTT.

V gene TRBV7-6 combines with J gene TRBJ2-2; 7 bases are a match to TRBD1. Germline V gives CDR1 SGHVS, CDR2 FNYEAQ. Unmatched junction bases numbered 4, after V lost 2 bases and J lost 4 bases. CDR3 length equals 15 residues. DNA for the CDR3: TGTGCCAGCAGCTTAACAGGGGCCACCACCGGGGAGCTGTTTTTT. Translating gives CASSLTGATTGELFF.

The rearrangement uses TRBV12-3 or TRBV12-4 and TRBJ2-1, with 9 bases aligning to TRBD2. The J segment lost 13 bases and the V segment lost 8 bases, leaving 9 bases of the junction unmatched. The CDR3 is made up of 12 amino acids. The CDR3 spells CASSNSGGPQFF. CDR3 in DNA: TGTGCCAGCTCCAATAGCGGGGGTCCCCAGTTCTTC.

The V and J genes are TRBV7-9 and TRBJ1-1; 7 bases match TRBD1. The ends lost 5 bases at V and 4 bases at J; junction bases unmatched: 7. CDR1 and CDR2 from the germline V gene are SEHNR and FQNEAQ (reference sequence). The CDR3 spans 14 residues. CDR3 DNA: TGTGCCAGCAGCGCAAAACAGGGGAGCACTGAAGCTTTCTTT. It encodes CASSAKQGSTEAFF.

The chain joins TRBV27 to TRBJ2-3, with TRBD2 identical over 8 bases. The germline V gene has CDR1 MNHEY and CDR2 SMNVEV (reference sequence). V was clipped by 6 bases and J by 6 bases; unmatched bases: 14. This CDR3 comprises 16 residues. In DNA form, the CDR3 reads TGTGCCAGCAGGCCCGCGTCGGGGGGGCTCTGGGATACGCAGTATTTT. Its protein is CASRPASGGLWDTQYF.

V is TRBV27 and J is TRBJ2-1, with TRBD1 matching over 9 bases. J lost 5 bases, V lost 1 base, and 6 bases had no gene match. This CDR3 has 16 amino acids. The germline V gene encodes CDR1 MNHEY and CDR2 SMNVEV (reference sequence). The CDR3 here is CASSLYTGQGNNEQFF. Here the CDR3 DNA reads TGTGCCAGCAGTTTATACACGGGACAGGGCAACAATGAGCAGTTCTTC.

V gene TRBV20-1 combines with J gene TRBJ2-3, with 11 nucleotides matching TRBD2. V shed 3 bases, J shed 2 bases, and the junction held 10 bases outside the gene matches. The CDR3 length is 17 residues. The V gene's germline CDR1 is DFQATT and CDR2 SNEGSKA (reference sequence). The CDR3 loop reads CSASLGLAGGYTDTQYF. CDR3 coding DNA: TGCAGTGCTAGTCTTGGGCTAGCGGGGGGATACACAGATACGCAGTATTTT.

In its sample, this clone was seen once. V usage is TRBV29-1 and J usage is TRBJ1-2; 7 nucleotides match TRBD1. J gave up 1 base and V 5 bases, and 7 bases lay outside the gene matches. The CDR3 loop spans 14 amino acids. The germline gives CDR1 SQVTM, CDR2 ANQGSEA. CDR3 bases: TGCAGCGTTCCCGACAGGGCCAGTAACTATGGCTACACCTTC. Translation gives CSVPDRASNYGYTF.

The gene calls are TRBV19 and TRBJ1-3; D remains ambiguous. The length of the CDR3 is 17 residues. Trimming pared 3 bases from V and 0 bases from J, leaving 15 bases between. Germline V gene sequence: CDR1 LNHDA, CDR2 SQIVND (reference sequence). CDR3 sequence (DNA): TGTGCCAGTAGTATTGGAGCACCCGAGAGCTCTGGAAACACCATATATTTT. Its protein is CASSIGAPESSGNTIYF.